These T cell receptor beta chains were read from a single sample in a study of relationships among human T cell subsets. Each CDR3 protein is one row after TCRdb ran MiXCR on the multiplex PCR reads. The data show over 8,000 distinct CDR3 sequences, 45% to 65% seen once. Sample: memory T cells sorted from blood. These receptor sequences come from a man aged 35 to 55 in good health. The CDR3 runs from the conserved cysteine through the conserved F or W. Each record gives: J gene, D gene, clone size, V gene, CDR3 DNA, CDR3 protein. A D gene is named only where the DNA matches it firmly. Size tells how often a clone was seen (once, few, many) or the class of an expanded clone, and some rows leave it out.

>TRBJ2-2|.|.|TRBV24-1
TGTGCCACCAGTGTCCGGACAGGGAGGGACACCGGGGAGCTGTTTTTT
CATSVRTGRDTGELFF
>TRBJ2-2|TRBD1|.|TRBV7-2
TGTGCCAGCAGCTACGGACAGGGAATATCCGGGGAGCTGTTTTTT
CASSYGQGISGELFF
>TRBJ2-3|.|.|TRBV7-9
TGTGCCAGCAGCTTAGGGCAATGGGATACGCAGTATTTT
CASSLGQWDTQYF
>TRBJ2-3|TRBD1|.|TRBV11-3
TGTGCCAGCAGCTCCCCGAGGACAGGGCAGCCAGATACGCAGTATTTT
CASSSPRTGQPDTQYF
>TRBJ2-5|TRBD1|few|TRBV7-9
TGTGCCAGCAGCTTAATGCGGACAGGGTTCAATCAAGAGACCCAGTACTTC
CASSLMRTGFNQETQYF
>TRBJ1-1|.|.|TRBV6-4
TGTGCCAGCAGCCTTAGGACCCCTGAAGCTTTCTTT
CASSLRTPEAFF
>TRBJ1-5|.|few|TRBV27
TGTGCCCCTGGGGACTGCTCTTATAGCAATCAGCCCCAGCATTTT
CAPGDCSYSNQPQHF
>TRBJ2-3|.|.|TRBV6-4
TGTGCCAGCAGCGACCCGTCAGATACGCAGTATTTT
CASSDPSDTQYF
>TRBJ2-3|TRBD2|.|TRBV27
TGTGCCAGCATGGGACTAGCGAAAGGCACAGATACGCAGTATTTT
CASMGLAKGTDTQYF
>TRBJ2-3|TRBD1|.|TRBV19
TGTGCCAGTATTTCCCGGACAGGTAGCACAGATACGCAGTATTTT
CASISRTGSTDTQYF
>TRBJ2-7|TRBD2|.|TRBV11-2
TGTGCCAGCAGCTTAGGTGCAACCGGGACTAGCGGGAGGCCCCTGGACGAGCAGTACTTC
CASSLGATGTSGRPLDEQYF
>TRBJ2-2|TRBD1|few|TRBV5-1
TGCGCCAGCAGATTACAGGGGAGCGGGGAGCTGTTTTTT
CASRLQGSGELFF
>TRBJ1-5|.|.|TRBV16
TGTGCCAGCAGCCAGGTGCAGACAAATCAGCCCCAGCATTTT
CASSQVQTNQPQHF
>TRBJ1-4|.|.|TRBV30
TGTGCCTTCACAAGACAGGCGGCAACTAATGAAAAACTGTTTTTT
CAFTRQAATNEKLFF
>TRBJ2-7|.|few|TRBV11-1
TGTGCCAGCAGCTTAGAAGCGCCTCCCTACGAGCAGTACTTC
CASSLEAPPYEQYF
>TRBJ1-5|.|.|TRBV28
TGTGCCAGCAGTTTAAACCCGAAGCAGCCCCAGCATTTT
CASSLNPKQPQHF
>TRBJ2-1|TRBD2|few|TRBV5-1
TGCGCCAGCAGCCTAAACCCACTAGCGGGGAACAATGAGCAGTTCTTC
CASSLNPLAGNNEQFF
>TRBJ1-1|.|.|TRBV20-1
TGCAGTGCTAGGGATACTTGGGTCACTGAAGCTTTCTTT
CSARDTWVTEAFF
>TRBJ1-5|.|.|TRBV7-9
TGTGCCAGCAGCTTGGCCAGGCCAAGGCAGCCCCAGCATTTT
CASSLARPRQPQHF
>TRBJ2-1|.|few|TRBV30
TGTGCCTGGGGGCGGCTGAGACAGGATGAGCAGTTCTTC
CAWGRLRQDEQFF
>TRBJ2-7|.|.|TRBV5-1
TGCGTCAGCAGCAAAGGACAGTCCTACGAGCAGTACTTC
CVSSKGQSYEQYF
>TRBJ2-3|.|.|TRBV29-1
TGCAGCGCCACCGACAGGGGAGGGACAGATACGCAGTATTTT
CSATDRGGTDTQYF
>TRBJ2-5|TRBD2|.|TRBV5-5
TGTGCCAGCAGCTTGGCCGCTAGCGGGGGGGCCTCACGAGAGACCCAGTACTTC
CASSLAASGGASRETQYF
>TRBJ1-2|.|.|TRBV27
TGTGCCAGCAGTCTCAGAGACAGCTACTATGGCTACACCTTC
CASSLRDSYYGYTF
>TRBJ2-2|.|.|TRBV28
TGTGCCAGCAGTTTGGCGCGAAGCCTAGCGAGCGGGGAGCTGTTTTTT
CASSLARSLASGELFF
>TRBJ1-3|.|.|TRBV27
TGTGCCAGCAGTTTAGAGGCAGGGGCGGGAAACACCATATATTTT
CASSLEAGAGNTIYF
>TRBJ2-3|TRBD2|few|TRBV30
TGTGCCTGGAGTGTACGAGGGAGGGGAGAAGATACGCAGTATTTT
CAWSVRGRGEDTQYF
>TRBJ2-7|.|.|TRBV27
TGTGCCAGCAGTGTAACAGTTCGCTCCTACGAGCAGTACTTC
CASSVTVRSYEQYF
>TRBJ2-3|.|.|TRBV7-3
TGTGCCAGCAGCTTAGACGGGTTGAATACGCAGTATTTT
CASSLDGLNTQYF
>TRBJ2-5|.|.|TRBV12-3/TRBV12-4
TGTGCCAGCACGAGACGGGGGATAACCCAAGAGACCCAGTACTTC
CASTRRGITQETQYF
>TRBJ2-5|TRBD2|.|TRBV4-1
TGCGCCAGCAGCCAAGGGAGCGGGGGGATTCAAGAGACCCAGTACTTC
CASSQGSGGIQETQYF
>TRBJ1-1|.|.|TRBV28
TGTGCCAGCAGTCAAAAACCGGGGACTGAAGCTTTCTTT
CASSQKPGTEAFF
>TRBJ2-3|TRBD2|few|TRBV11-2
TGTGCCAGCAGCTTTAGCGGGACAGATACGCAGTATTTT
CASSFSGTDTQYF
>TRBJ2-7|.|.|TRBV18
TGTGCCAGCTCCCAGAGCTCCTACGAGCAGTACTTC
CASSQSSYEQYF
>TRBJ2-7|.|few|TRBV11-2
TGTGCCAGCAGCTTAGGATCGGGAGCCCGCTACGAGCAGTACTTC
CASSLGSGARYEQYF
>TRBJ2-2|.|.|TRBV24-1
TGTGCCATCCGTAGTCCGAACACCGGGGAGCTGTTTTTT
CAIRSPNTGELFF
>TRBJ2-6|.|.|TRBV15
TGTGCCACCAGCAGAGACAGGGCTGGGGCCAACGTCCTGACTTTC
CATSRDRAGANVLTF
>TRBJ2-7|.|.|TRBV2
TGTGCCAGCAGAGCAGACTCGTCCTACGAGCAGTACTTC
CASRADSSYEQYF
>TRBJ2-5|.|few|TRBV11-2
TGTGCCAGCAGCTTAGCAGGGGGGCAAGAGACCCAGTACTTC
CASSLAGGQETQYF
>TRBJ2-7|TRBD1|.|TRBV11-1
TGTGCCAGCAGCTCCGACAGGGGCCCCTACGAGCAGTACTTC
CASSSDRGPYEQYF